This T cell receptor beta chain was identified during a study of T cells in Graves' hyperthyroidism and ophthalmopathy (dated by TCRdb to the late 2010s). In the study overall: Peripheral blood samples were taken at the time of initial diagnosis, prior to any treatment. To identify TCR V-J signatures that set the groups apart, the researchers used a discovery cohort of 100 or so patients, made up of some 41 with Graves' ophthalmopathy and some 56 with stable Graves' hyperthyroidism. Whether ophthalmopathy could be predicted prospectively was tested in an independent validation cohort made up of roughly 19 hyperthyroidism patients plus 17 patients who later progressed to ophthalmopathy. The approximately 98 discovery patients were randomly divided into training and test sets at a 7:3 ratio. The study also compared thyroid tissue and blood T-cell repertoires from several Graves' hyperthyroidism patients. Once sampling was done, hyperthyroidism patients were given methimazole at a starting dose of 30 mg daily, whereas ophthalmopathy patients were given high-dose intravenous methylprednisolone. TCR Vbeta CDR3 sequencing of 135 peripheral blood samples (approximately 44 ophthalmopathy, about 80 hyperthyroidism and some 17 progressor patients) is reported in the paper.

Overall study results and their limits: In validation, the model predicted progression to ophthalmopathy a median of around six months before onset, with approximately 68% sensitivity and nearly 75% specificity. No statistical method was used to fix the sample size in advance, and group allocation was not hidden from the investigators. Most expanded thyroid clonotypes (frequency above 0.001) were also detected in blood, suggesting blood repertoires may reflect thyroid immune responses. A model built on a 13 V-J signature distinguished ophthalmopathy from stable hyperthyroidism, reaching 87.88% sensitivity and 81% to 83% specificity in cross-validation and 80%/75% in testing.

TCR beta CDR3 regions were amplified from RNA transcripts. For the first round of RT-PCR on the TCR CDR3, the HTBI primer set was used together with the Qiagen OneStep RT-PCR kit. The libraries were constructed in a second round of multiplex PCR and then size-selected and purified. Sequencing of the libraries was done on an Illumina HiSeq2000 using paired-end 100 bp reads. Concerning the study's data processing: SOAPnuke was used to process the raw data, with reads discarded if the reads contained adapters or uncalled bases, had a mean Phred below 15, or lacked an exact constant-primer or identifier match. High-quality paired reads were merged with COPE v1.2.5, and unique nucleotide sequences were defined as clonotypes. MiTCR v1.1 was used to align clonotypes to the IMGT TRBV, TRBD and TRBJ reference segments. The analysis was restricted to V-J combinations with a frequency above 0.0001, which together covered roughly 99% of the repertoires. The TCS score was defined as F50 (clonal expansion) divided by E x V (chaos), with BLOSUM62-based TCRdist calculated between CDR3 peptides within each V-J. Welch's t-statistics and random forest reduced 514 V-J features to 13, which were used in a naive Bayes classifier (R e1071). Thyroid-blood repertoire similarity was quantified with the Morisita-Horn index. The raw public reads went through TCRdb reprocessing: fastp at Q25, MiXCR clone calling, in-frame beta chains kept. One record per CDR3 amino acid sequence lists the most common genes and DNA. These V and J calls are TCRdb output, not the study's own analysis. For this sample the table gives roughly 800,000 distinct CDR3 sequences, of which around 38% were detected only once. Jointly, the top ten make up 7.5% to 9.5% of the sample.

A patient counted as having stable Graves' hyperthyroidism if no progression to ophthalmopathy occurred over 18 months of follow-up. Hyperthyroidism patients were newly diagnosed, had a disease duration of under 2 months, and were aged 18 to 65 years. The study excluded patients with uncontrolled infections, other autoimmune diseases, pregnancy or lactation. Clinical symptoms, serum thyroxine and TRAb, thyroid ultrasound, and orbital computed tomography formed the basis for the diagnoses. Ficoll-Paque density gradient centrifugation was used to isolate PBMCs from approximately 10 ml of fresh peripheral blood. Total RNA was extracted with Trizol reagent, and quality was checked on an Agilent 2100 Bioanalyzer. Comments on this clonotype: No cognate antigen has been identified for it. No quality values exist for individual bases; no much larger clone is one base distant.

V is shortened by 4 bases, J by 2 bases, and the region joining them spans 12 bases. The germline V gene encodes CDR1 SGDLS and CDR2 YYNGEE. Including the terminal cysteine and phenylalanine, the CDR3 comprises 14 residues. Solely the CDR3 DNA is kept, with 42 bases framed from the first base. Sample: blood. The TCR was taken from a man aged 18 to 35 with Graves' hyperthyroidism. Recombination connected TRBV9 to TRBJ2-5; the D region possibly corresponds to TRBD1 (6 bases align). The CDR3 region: CASSLRGFQETQYF. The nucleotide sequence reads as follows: TGTGCCAGCAGCCTAAGGGGGTTTCAAGAGACCCAGTACTTC.